Each of the 28 T cell receptor beta chains below was sequenced from the same sample in a study of T cell responses to AZD1222 COVID-19 vaccine. Profiling relied on immunoSEQ multiplex PCR, and the TCRdb table lists in-frame clones only, not all of them. The top ten hold approximately 2% of the sample, which has under 200,000 clones, approximately 91% seen once. Sequencing was performed on peripheral blood, taken on day 0 of AZD1222 vaccination. The receptors shown here come from an adult in good health.

This chain joins TRBV9 and TRBJ1-1; 11 nucleotides match TRBD1. The CDR3 spans 19 residues. Unmatched junction bases numbered 10, after V lost 0 bases and J lost 0 bases. Germline CDR1 SGDLS, CDR2 YYNGEE. The CDR3 spells CASSVATGQGGPMNTEAFF. In DNA form, the CDR3 reads TGTGCCAGCAGCGTAGCTACGGGACAGGGGGGCCCCATGAACACTGAAGCTTTCTTT.

This clone occurred once. One junction end disagrees with the germline gene, perhaps due to a read error. The chain recombines TRBV27 with TRBJ2-1; 14 nucleotides agree with TRBD2. Looked up from germline, CDR1 is MNHEY and CDR2 is SMNVEV (reference sequence). This CDR3 spans 17 amino acids. CDR3: CASSLLGLAGAYTEQFF. The CDR3 bases are TGTGCCAGCAGTTTATTGGGACTAGCGGGGGCCTACACTGAGCAGTTCTTC.

The chain is built from TRBV28 and TRBJ2-4, with TRBD2 identical over 7 bases. Germline values: CDR1 MDHEN, CDR2 SYDVKM. This CDR3 has 15 residues. The junction had 2 bases not matched to a gene; V was cut back by 3 bases and J by 0 bases. The CDR3 sequence is CASSLASGAKNIQYF. The CDR3 DNA reads as TGTGCCAGCAGTTTGGCTAGCGGAGCCAAAAACATTCAGTACTTC.

This clone showed up just once. J is TRBJ1-1 and V is TRBV4-3; no reliable D call. Germline values: CDR1 LGHNA, CDR2 YSLEER. This CDR3 is built from 14 residues. Trimming took off 0 bases at V and 5 bases at J, with 10 bases between the two ends. CDR3 DNA sequence: TGCGCCAGCAGCCAAGAGGTGCTCGGGACTGAAGCTTTCTTT. It yields the protein CASSQEVLGTEAFF.

The J gene is TRBJ2-2, the V gene TRBV6-5; possibly TRBD1 for D (6 bases). CDR1 MNHEY and CDR2 SVGAGI come from the germline V gene. The CDR3 is 13 amino acids. Trimming shortened V by 6 bases and J by 4 bases, and 9 bases separated the two germline ends. The CDR3 DNA is TGTGCCAGCAGGGGGGCCGGCACCGGGGAGCTGTTTTTT. The encoded protein is CASRGAGTGELFF.

This clone was observed a single time. The chain couples TRBV7-9 to TRBJ1-5; a weak D match, TRBD1 (6 bases). Looked up from germline, CDR1 is SEHNR and CDR2 is FQNEAQ (reference sequence). Trimming removed 6 bases at V and 8 bases at J, with 17 bases between. This CDR3 is built from 14 residues. The CDR3 DNA follows: TGTGCCAGCAGTTCACAGGGATCATTGGAGCCCCAGCATTTT. It is translated as CASSSQGSLEPQHF. The entire variable domain, with the rest obtained from reference TRBV7-9 and TRBJ1-5, is as follows: DTGVSQNPRHKITKRGQNVTFRCDPISEHNRLYWYRQTLGQGPEFLTYFQNEAQLEKSRLLSDRFSAERPKGSFSTLEIQRTEQGDSAMYLCASSSQGSLEPQHFGDGTRLSIL.

The V call is TRBV5-6, the J call TRBJ2-1; D unresolved. Germline-derived CDR1 and CDR2 are SGHDT and YYEEEE. The V end lost 2 bases, the J end lost 1 base, and 4 bases lay between the germline ends. The CDR3 covers 13 residues. The CDR3 region has the DNA TGTGCCAGCAGCTTTCTATCCTACAATGAGCAGTTCTTC. Encoded protein: CASSFLSYNEQFF.

The rearrangement joins TRBV7-2 to TRBJ2-7; 11 bases fit TRBD1. The CDR3 spans 14 residues. Germline CDR1 SGHTA, CDR2 FQGNSA. The V and J ends lost 4 bases and 6 bases, in that order; junction bases with no gene match: 5. CDR3 residues: CASSYGQGAGEQYF. For the CDR3, the DNA is TGTGCCAGCAGCTACGGACAGGGGGCCGGCGAGCAGTACTTC.

The chain carries TRBV5-4 and TRBJ1-1; 7 nucleotides align to TRBD1. This CDR3 comprises 15 residues. Losses at the gene ends were 6 bases for V and 6 bases for J; bases not matched to a gene: 14. Germline assignment: CDR1 SGHNT and CDR2 YYREEE (reference sequence). The CDR3 DNA sequence: TGTGCCAGCACCTTTTTTGGGACAGCGACTTCTGAAGCTTTCTTT. It is translated as CASTFFGTATSEAFF.

The chain joins TRBV4-3 to TRBJ1-3; D uncertain. V was shortened by 0 bases and J by 7 bases, with 13 bases between the two germline ends. The germline CDR1 and CDR2 sequences are LGHNA and YSLEER. This CDR3 is 15 amino acids long. The CDR3 here is CASSQDSGPRNTIYF. The CDR3 DNA reads as TGCGCCAGCAGCCAAGATTCCGGACCACGGAACACCATATATTTT.

The genes are TRBV10-1 and TRBJ1-6; D remains unclear. The CDR3 has 12 amino acids. CDR1 and CDR2 from the germline V gene are WNHNN and SYGVQD (reference sequence). Trimming took off 4 bases at V and 10 bases at J, with 8 bases between the two ends. CDR3 protein: CASSAGSSPLHF. CDR3 coding DNA: TGCGCCAGCAGTGCCGGGAGCTCACCCCTCCACTTT.

This chain uses TRBV7-2 with TRBJ2-7, with TRBD2 matching over 9 bases. CDR3 length: 18 amino acids. CDR1 is SGHTA and CDR2 is FQGNSA in the germline V gene. J was trimmed by 7 bases and V by 5 bases; bases with no gene match: 21. The DNA of the CDR3 is TGTGCCAGCAGCGGGAAAGCGGGAGGACCTGTTGCCGGTGGAGAGCAGTACTTC. This codes for CASSGKAGGPVAGGEQYF. The whole variable domain, remainder taken from reference TRBV7-2 and TRBJ2-7, is GAGVSQSPSNKVTEKGKDVELRCDPISGHTALYWYRQSLGQGLEFLIYFQGNSAPDKSGLPSDRFSAERTGGSVSTLTIQRTQQEDSAVYLCASSGKAGGPVAGGEQYFGPGTRLTVT.

This chain links TRBV7-9 with TRBJ1-2; 7 bases map to TRBD1. Germline values: CDR1 SEHNR, CDR2 FQNEAQ (reference sequence). V lost 5 bases, J lost 8 bases, and 8 bases stayed unmatched. The CDR3 contains 13 residues. The CDR3 region is CASSPETGSGYTF. The CDR3 DNA follows: TGTGCCAGCAGCCCCGAGACAGGGAGCGGCTACACCTTC. The variable domain in full, completed from reference TRBV7-9 and TRBJ1-2, reads DTGVSQNPRHKITKRGQNVTFRCDPISEHNRLYWYRQTLGQGPEFLTYFQNEAQLEKSRLLSDRFSAERPKGSFSTLEIQRTEQGDSAMYLCASSPETGSGYTFGSGTRLTVV.

CDR3 in amino acids: CALGGRVLTNEQFF. In DNA form, the CDR3 reads TGTGCCCTGGGTGGCAGGGTTTTGACCAATGAGCAGTTCTTC. The chain is built from TRBV30 and TRBJ2-1; weak D call: TRBD1 (5 bases). The CDR3 runs 14 residues. Germline V gene lookup returns CDR1 GTSNPN and CDR2 SVGIG (reference sequence). Trimming left V 8 bases short and J 6 bases short, with 20 bases between.

This chain connects TRBV18 to TRBJ1-1; 8 bases align to TRBD1. J was trimmed by 3 bases and V by 3 bases; bases with no gene match: 6. The CDR3 is made up of 15 amino acids. CDR1 is KGHSH and CDR2 is LQKENI in the germline V gene. The CDR3 DNA is TGTGCCAGCTCACCCAGACAGGGGTCGGACACTGAAGCTTTCTTT. As protein: CASSPRQGSDTEAFF.

This chain connects TRBV12-5 to TRBJ1-2, with D possibly being TRBD1 (6 bases). Germline V CDR1 and CDR2: LGHNT, FRNRAP. The CDR3 loop spans 11 amino acids. The CDR3 region has the DNA TGTGTCTCACAGGGTGGCTATGGCTACACCTTC. Protein: CVSQGGYGYTF.

This clone was picked up a small number of times. The chain couples TRBV7-2 to TRBJ2-7; TRBD2 matches at 7 bases. There are 15 residues in the CDR3. Germline V gene data show CDR1 as SGHTA and CDR2 as FQGNSA. The junction had 4 bases not matched to a gene; V was cut back by 0 bases and J by 2 bases. The CDR3, as DNA: TGTGCCAGCAGCTTAGCTTGGGGGGGAACCTACGAGCAGTACTTC. Encoded protein: CASSLAWGGTYEQYF. The variable domain in full, completed from reference TRBV7-2 and TRBJ2-7, reads GAGVSQSPSNKVTEKGKDVELRCDPISGHTALYWYRQSLGQGLEFLIYFQGNSAPDKSGLPSDRFSAERTGGSVSTLTIQRTQQEDSAVYLCASSLAWGGTYEQYFGPGTRLTVT.

This sequence joins TRBV27 and TRBJ1-1; D uncertain. Germline V gene data show CDR1 as MNHEY and CDR2 as SMNVEV (reference sequence). The CDR3 consists of 13 residues. Trimming took off 3 bases at V and 3 bases at J, with 8 bases between the two ends. The CDR3 loop reads CASSFQEYTEAFF. CDR3 nucleotide sequence: TGTGCCAGCAGTTTTCAGGAATACACTGAAGCTTTCTTT.

This clone was recorded a few times. The CDR3 is CASSVASSYEQYF. CDR3 bases: TGTGCCAGCTCAGTCGCGTCCTCCTACGAGCAGTACTTC. This chain connects TRBV18 to TRBJ2-7; D call uncertain. With 5 bases removed from V and 0 bases from J, the gap between germline ends came to 8 bases. Germline V CDR1 and CDR2: KGHSH, LQKENI. CDR3 length equals 13 residues.

The chain is built from TRBV7-2 and TRBJ1-5, with D possibly being TRBD1 (5 bases). Germline V gene data show CDR1 as SGHTA and CDR2 as FQGNSA. The V and J ends lost 1 base and 9 bases respectively, with 13 bases between them. The CDR3 extends over 14 amino acids. The CDR3 DNA is TGTGCCAGCAGCTTAGAAGGGGCTCTTTGGCCCCAGCATTTT. It codes for CASSLEGALWPQHF.

V gene TRBV19 combines with J gene TRBJ1-4; D may be TRBD1 (6 bases). Germline V gene data show CDR1 as LNHDA and CDR2 as SQIVND (reference sequence). The CDR3 runs to 13 residues. V was pared by 6 bases and J by 8 bases, with 13 bases between. The CDR3 nucleotides are TGTGCCAGTAGGGAGAGGGGGGAAGAAAAACTGTTTTTT. Translated: CASRERGEEKLFF.

This chain connects TRBV7-8 to TRBJ1-2; 10 bases fit TRBD1. Germline-derived CDR1 and CDR2 are SGHVS and FQNEAQ. The CDR3 extends over 14 amino acids. J lost 3 bases, V lost 5 bases, and 3 bases had no gene match. The CDR3 DNA sequence: TGTGCCAGCAGCCCCGGGACAGGGGACTATGGCTACACCTTC. It is translated as CASSPGTGDYGYTF.

This clone was seen only a few times. V usage is TRBV30 and J usage is TRBJ1-1; D is perhaps TRBD1 (6 bases). Trimming shortened V by 4 bases and J by 1 base, and 10 bases separated the two germline ends. Germline CDR1 GTSNPN, CDR2 SVGIG (reference sequence). The CDR3 consists of 13 residues. The CDR3 DNA is TGTGCCTGGATTAAGGGGGGGAACACTGAAGCTTTCTTT. It encodes CAWIKGGNTEAFF.

The chain carries TRBV6-5 and TRBJ1-4; D perhaps matches TRBD1 (6 bases). The V gene's germline CDR1 is MNHEY and CDR2 SVGAGI. V was cut by 3 bases and J by 8 bases, with 16 bases left in between. The CDR3 covers 15 residues. CDR3 region: CASSYSGASGEKLFF. The CDR3 DNA is TGTGCCAGCAGTTATTCGGGGGCATCGGGCGAAAAACTGTTTTTT.

The rearrangement joins TRBV9 to TRBJ1-3; 9 nucleotides align to TRBD1. The J segment lost 4 bases and the V segment lost 4 bases, leaving 9 bases of the junction unmatched. CDR3 length: 16 amino acids. Germline CDR1 SGDLS, CDR2 YYNGEE. CDR3 nucleotides: TGTGCCAGCAGCACACAACAGGGGGCATCGGGAAACACCATATATTTT. Residues: CASSTQQGASGNTIYF.

The V and J genes are TRBV5-4 and TRBJ1-1; D unclear. This CDR3 spans 13 amino acids. V was clipped by 4 bases and J by 4 bases, with 11 bases between them. Looked up from germline, CDR1 is SGHNT and CDR2 is YYREEE (reference sequence). Here the CDR3 DNA reads TGTGCCAGCAGCCACGGAGGAGGCACTGAAGCTTTCTTT. Translated, it gives CASSHGGGTEAFF. Drawing the rest from reference TRBV5-4 and TRBJ1-1, the complete variable domain is ETGVTQSPTHLIKTRGQQVTLRCSSQSGHNTVSWYQQALGQGPQFIFQYYREEENGRGNFPPRFSGLQFPNYSSELNVNALELDDSALYLCASSHGGGTEAFFGQGTRLTVV.

The chain employs TRBV18 and TRBJ1-2, with D perhaps matching TRBD1 (5 bases). The germline V and J ends were trimmed by 3 bases and 5 bases, with 10 bases remaining between them. Per the germline V gene, CDR1 is KGHSH and CDR2 is LQKENI. The CDR3 loop spans 13 amino acids. The CDR3 DNA sequence: TGTGCCAGCTCACCCTCCACAGGATATGGCTACACCTTC. Translating gives CASSPSTGYGYTF.

This chain joins TRBV2 and TRBJ1-6, with 7 positions matching TRBD1. This CDR3 has 17 residues. Germline CDR1 reads SNHLY; CDR2 reads FYNNEI. Trimming took 11 bases from V and 6 from J; bases not matched to a gene: 19. In DNA form, the CDR3 reads TGTGCCGGTCTTTCCGTTCGACAGGGAGTCTTTAATTCACCCCTCCACTTT. It encodes CAGLSVRQGVFNSPLHF. Full variable domain (missing parts from reference TRBV2 and TRBJ1-6): EPEVTQTPSHQVTQMGQEVILRCVPISNHLYFYWYRQILGQKVEFLVSFYNNEISEKSEIFDDQFSVERPDGSNFTLKIRSTKLEDSAMYFCAGLSVRQGVFNSPLHFGNGTRLTVT.